This TCR beta chain originates from a study of PD-1 blockade in classical Hodgkin lymphoma. Regarding the study as a whole: Healthy donors were reported to have higher baseline TCR diversity than newly diagnosed patients. Newly diagnosed patients had diversity similar to the baseline diversity of complete responders.

The CDR3 loop spans 16 amino acids. V trimming: 6 bases; J trimming: 5 bases; junction bases outside the gene matches: 11. CDR1 is LGHNT and CDR2 is FRNRAP in the germline V gene. Each patient's relapse followed autologous stem cell transplantation, and brentuximab vedotin exposure varied. The CD4+ T cells used were purified from thawed PBMCs through magnetic negative selection. Notes on this clone: Antigen: not known.

Libraries were prepared by immunoSEQ multiplex PCR; TCRdb keeps only in-frame clonotypes and omits some of them. Among tens of thousands of clones, approximately 83% were seen once, and the ten largest hold approximately 2.4%. The sequence came from a human donor with classical Hodgkin lymphoma. The V and J genes are TRBV12-5 and TRBJ2-1, with 9 bases lining up with TRBD2. The starting material was CD4+ T cells from blood, obtained at baseline. This CDR3 reads CASGRGGLSGHNEQFF. DNA of the CDR3: TGTGCTAGTGGGCGGGGGGGTCTTAGCGGGCACAATGAGCAGTTCTTC.